A selection of T cell receptor beta chains follows, all from one sample in a study of blood T cell repertoires in COVID-19. The method was immunoSEQ multiplex PCR; TCRdb's version includes in-frame clones alone and lacks a portion of them. The sample shows about 80,000 clones, more than 70% of them seen only once. The sequencing sample was made of peripheral blood. The receptors derive from a man in his 70s with active or convalescent COVID-19. The CDR3 runs from the conserved cysteine through the conserved F or W. The D gene is left open where the match is weak. A clone size is listed for some rows: how often the clone was seen (once, few, many), or a class if it is expanded.

v_gene	abundance	d_gene	j_gene	CDR3nt	CDR3aa
TRBV19	-	-	TRBJ2-7	TGTGCCAGTAGGGTGGGAGTAGACCCAACCTACGAGCAGTACTTC	CASRVGVDPTYEQYF
TRBV27	-	TRBD1	TRBJ2-7	TGTGCCAGCAGTCCACTTCAGGGGGCGCGGCAGTACTTC	CASSPLQGARQYF
TRBV5-5	-	-	TRBJ2-1	TGTGCCAGCAGCTTGGCCGAATCGGCCAGGGCCGTAAATGAGCAGTTCTTC	CASSLAESARAVNEQFF
TRBV6-8	-	-	TRBJ2-5	TGTGCCAGCAGTCTCAGGGAAGAGACCCAGTACTTC	CASSLREETQYF
TRBV6-5	-	-	TRBJ2-5	TGTGCCAGCAGTTCCGCGACGGGGACCCAGTACTTC	CASSSATGTQYF
TRBV10-3	once	-	TRBJ2-6	TGTGCCATCAGTGAAAAGGGGGGGAAACCTGGGGCCAACGTCCTGACTTTC	CAISEKGGKPGANVLTF
TRBV9	-	TRBD1	TRBJ1-2	TGTGCCAGCAGCGTAGGGGGGACAGCGAATAACTATGGCTACACCTTC	CASSVGGTANNYGYTF
TRBV4-2	-	-	TRBJ2-3	TGTGCCAGCAGCCCAACCGGGCGGGGCCGACTTATCACAGATACGCAGTATTTT	CASSPTGRGRLITDTQYF
TRBV28	once	-	TRBJ2-3	TGTGCCAGCGAGACGGACAAGGGGACAGATACGCAGTATTTT	CASETDKGTDTQYF
TRBV4-2	-	-	TRBJ1-2	TGTGCCAGCAGCCAGGCAGGGCAGAACTATGGCTACACCTTC	CASSQAGQNYGYTF
TRBV6-1	few	-	TRBJ1-3	TGTGCCAGCAGTGAAACGTGGGCCTCCTCCTCTGGAAACACCATATATTTT	CASSETWASSSGNTIYF
TRBV3-1/TRBV3-2	-	-	TRBJ1-2	TGTGCCAGCAGCCAAGATACAGGGTCCTATGGCTACACCTTC	CASSQDTGSYGYTF
TRBV30	-	-	TRBJ2-1	TGTGCCTGGCTAGACAGGACAACCTACAATGAGCAGTTCTTC	CAWLDRTTYNEQFF
TRBV5-6	-	-	TRBJ1-5	TGTGCCAGCAGCGCATCCTATAGCAATCAGCCCCAGCATTTT	CASSASYSNQPQHF
TRBV2	-	TRBD2	TRBJ2-3	TGTGCCAGCAGTCCGGGGGGGCCGAATACGCAGTATTTT	CASSPGGPNTQYF
TRBV20-1	-	TRBD1	TRBJ2-7	TGCAGTGCTAGTTACAGGGGGGCCGGTCGCGAGCAGTACTTC	CSASYRGAGREQYF
TRBV3-1/TRBV3-2	-	-	TRBJ1-2	TGTGCCAGCAGCCAAGATCTGGCGGCCTATGGCTACACCTTC	CASSQDLAAYGYTF
TRBV24-1	-	-	TRBJ2-1	TGTGCCACCGAGGCGGGGGCGAGGTACAATGAGCAGTTCTTC	CATEAGARYNEQFF
TRBV28	-	-	TRBJ1-2	TGTGCCAGCAGTTTAGGGCAGAGCTTTCTAGGCTACACCTTC	CASSLGQSFLGYTF
TRBV9	-	-	TRBJ1-4	TGTGCCAGCAGCCCTAGCGGAGGGCGCGATGAAAAACTGTTTTTT	CASSPSGGRDEKLFF
TRBV21-1	-	-	TRBJ1-2	TGTGCCAGCAACTCCCCTAGTACGAATATACATGGCTACACCTTC	CASNSPSTNIHGYTF
TRBV2	-	-	TRBJ2-2	TGTGCCAGCAGCCAACAAGAGGGGGCCGGGGAGCTGTTTTTT	CASSQQEGAGELFF
TRBV15	-	-	TRBJ1-1	TGTGCCACCAGCAGGCGGGGGTTCGCAATCATGAACACTGAAGCTTTCTTT	CATSRRGFAIMNTEAFF
TRBV5-1	few	TRBD1	TRBJ2-3	TGCGCCAGCAGCTTACAGGGGGCTGTTGCAGATACGCAGTATTTT	CASSLQGAVADTQYF
TRBV28	-	-	TRBJ2-5	TGTGCCAGCAGCTCTGACTGGGCGGGTCAAGAGACCCAGTACTTC	CASSSDWAGQETQYF
TRBV4-1	-	TRBD1	TRBJ1-5	TGCGCCAGCAGCCAAGATCCACAGACAGGGTCGACTCAGCCCCAGCATTTT	CASSQDPQTGSTQPQHF